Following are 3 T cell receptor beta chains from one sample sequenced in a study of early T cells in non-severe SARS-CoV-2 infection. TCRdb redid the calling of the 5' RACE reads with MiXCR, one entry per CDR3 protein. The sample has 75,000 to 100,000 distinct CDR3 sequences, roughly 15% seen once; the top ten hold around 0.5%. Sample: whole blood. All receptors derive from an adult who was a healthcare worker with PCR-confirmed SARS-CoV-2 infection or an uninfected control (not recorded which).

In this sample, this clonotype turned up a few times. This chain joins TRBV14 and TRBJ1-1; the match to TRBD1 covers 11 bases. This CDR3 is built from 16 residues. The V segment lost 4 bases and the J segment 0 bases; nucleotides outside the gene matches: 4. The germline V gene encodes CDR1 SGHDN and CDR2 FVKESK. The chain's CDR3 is CASSPRDRGMNTEAFF. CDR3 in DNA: TGTGCCAGCAGCCCGCGGGACAGGGGGATGAACACTGAAGCTTTCTTT.

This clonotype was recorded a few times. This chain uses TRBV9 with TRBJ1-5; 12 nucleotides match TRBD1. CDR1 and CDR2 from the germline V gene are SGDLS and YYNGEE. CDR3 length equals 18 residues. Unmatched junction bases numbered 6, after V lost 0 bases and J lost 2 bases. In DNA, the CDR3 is TGTGCCAGCAGCGTAGCTGGGACAGGGGGCGCGGGCAATCAGCCCCAGCATTTT. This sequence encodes CASSVAGTGGAGNQPQHF.

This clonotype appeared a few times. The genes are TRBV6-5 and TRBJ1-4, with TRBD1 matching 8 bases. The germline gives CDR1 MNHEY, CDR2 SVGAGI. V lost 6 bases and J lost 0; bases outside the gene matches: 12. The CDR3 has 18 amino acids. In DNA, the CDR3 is TGTGCCAGCAGACTGCAGGGGGCTGGGTTCGCAACTAATGAAAAACTGTTTTTT. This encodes CASRLQGAGFATNEKLFF.